This T cell receptor (gamma chain) was retrieved from a study of γδ T cells in repeated Plasmodium falciparum infection. At the level of the study: The natural-infection arm compared Malian children under seasonal malaria with matched Australian children.

CDR1 and CDR2 from the germline V gene are VTNTFY and YDVSTARD (reference sequence). CDR3 length equals 13 residues. About this clone itself: Its antigen remains unidentified. TCRdb assigns this DNA the protein of a much larger clone, which departs from its translation at residue 3; this likely reflects a read error, and the protein shown comes from translating the DNA.

TCRdb redid clone calling on the multiplex PCR reads using CATT. The data hold roughly 24,000 gamma-chain clones, with around 3% observed a single time. Study findings and constraints: Malian children's Vdelta2-negative repertoires appeared more expanded and less diverse than Australians'.

Flow sorting of PBMC yielded separate Vgamma9/Vdelta2+ and Vdelta2-negative gammadelta T cell populations for bulk repertoire analysis. The V and J genes are TRGV3 and TRGJ1 or TRGJ2. The J gene is absent in TCRdb and was assigned here via DNA matching to germline. The clonotype comes from a pool of human donors (malaria-infected and uninfected, not separated). The specimen sequenced was gamma-delta T cells from blood. CDR3 sequence reads: CAAWDISYYKKLF. The CDR3 nucleotides are TGTGCCGCCTGGGACATAAGCTATTATAAGAAACTCTTT.